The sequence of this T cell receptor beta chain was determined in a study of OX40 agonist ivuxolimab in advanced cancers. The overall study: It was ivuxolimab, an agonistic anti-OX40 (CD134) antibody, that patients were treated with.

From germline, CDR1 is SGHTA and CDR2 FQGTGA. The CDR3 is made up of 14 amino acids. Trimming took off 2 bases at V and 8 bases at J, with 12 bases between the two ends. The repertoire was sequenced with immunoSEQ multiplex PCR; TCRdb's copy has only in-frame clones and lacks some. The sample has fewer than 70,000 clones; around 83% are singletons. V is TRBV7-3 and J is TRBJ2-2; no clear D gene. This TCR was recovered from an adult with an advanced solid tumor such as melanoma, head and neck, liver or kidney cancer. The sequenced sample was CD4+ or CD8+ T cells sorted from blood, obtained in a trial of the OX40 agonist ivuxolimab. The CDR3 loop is CASSLSPAQGELFF. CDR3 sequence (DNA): TGTGCCAGCAGCTTATCTCCAGCCCAGGGGGAGCTGTTTTTT.